This T cell receptor (beta chain) was retrieved from a study of shared clonotypes between healthy human individuals. CD8 cells regarded as naive lacked CD45RO, were positively chosen for CCR7, and omitted terminally differentiated effector memory CD45RA+ cells. The germline gives CDR1 MDHEN, CDR2 SYDVKM. V dropped 6 bases and J dropped 5 bases, with 17 bases sitting between them. This CDR3 has 14 amino acids. The table came from immunoSEQ multiplex PCR; TCRdb's copy has only in-frame clones and leaves some out. Of 1.5 million to 2.5 million clones in the sample, over 85% are singletons; the top ten hold roughly 1%.

The chain couples TRBV28 to TRBJ2-7, with a weak D call TRBD2 (5 bases). The sequencing input was naive CD8+ T cells sorted from blood. The clonotype comes from a man in his late teens or twenties in good health. The CDR3 region has the DNA TGTGCCAGCAGAAGGACTCCCCTAAACGACGAGCAGTACTTC. Protein sequence: CASRRTPLNDEQYF.